The rows below give T cell receptor beta chains drawn from one sample of a study of cytomegalovirus exposure and HLA in healthy donors. Libraries were prepared by immunoSEQ multiplex PCR; TCRdb keeps only in-frame clonotypes and omits some of them. The sample has about 120,000 clones; around 77% are singletons. Sequenced sample: PBMCs. All receptors derive from a man in his forties in good health and CMV-seropositive. CDR3s include the opening cysteine and the closing phenylalanine or tryptophan. The D gene is left open where the match is weak. Clone size is shown for a subset of rows, as once, few, many or a class of expanded clone.

abundance: .
d_gene: TRBD2
v_gene: TRBV6-1
j_gene: TRBJ2-1
CDR3aa: CASSEGLLMPSGGFDEQFF
CDR3nt: TGTGCCAGCAGTGAAGGCCTGCTGATGCCTAGCGGGGGTTTCGATGAGCAGTTCTTC

abundance: few
d_gene: .
v_gene: TRBV28
j_gene: TRBJ2-3
CDR3aa: CASSPPRDTQYF
CDR3nt: TGTGCCAGCAGTCCTCCTAGAGATACGCAGTATTTT

abundance: .
d_gene: .
v_gene: TRBV2
j_gene: TRBJ1-1
CDR3aa: CASRGAAMNTEAFF
CDR3nt: TGTGCCAGCAGGGGGGCGGCAATGAACACTGAAGCTTTCTTT

abundance: .
d_gene: .
v_gene: TRBV7-2
j_gene: TRBJ2-7
CDR3aa: CASSFRGYEQYF
CDR3nt: TGTGCCAGCAGCTTCAGGGGCTACGAGCAGTACTTC

abundance: .
d_gene: .
v_gene: TRBV4-3
j_gene: TRBJ2-1
CDR3aa: CASSQLWRASSYNEQFF
CDR3nt: TGCGCCAGCAGCCAATTATGGAGGGCCAGCTCCTACAATGAGCAGTTCTTC

abundance: few
d_gene: .
v_gene: TRBV19
j_gene: TRBJ1-4
CDR3aa: CAGSVRDGKLFF
CDR3nt: TGTGCCGGGTCGGTCCGGGATGGAAAACTGTTTTTT

abundance: .
d_gene: TRBD2
v_gene: TRBV2
j_gene: TRBJ2-2
CDR3aa: CASRPTSGGVAGELFF
CDR3nt: TGTGCCAGCAGACCTACTAGCGGGGGTGTTGCCGGGGAGCTGTTTTTT

abundance: .
d_gene: .
v_gene: TRBV28
j_gene: TRBJ2-3
CDR3aa: CASTTFDTQYF
CDR3nt: TGTGCCAGCACCACTTTTGATACGCAGTATTTT

abundance: .
d_gene: .
v_gene: TRBV4-1
j_gene: TRBJ1-4
CDR3aa: CASSQREGGQTEKLFF
CDR3nt: TGCGCCAGCAGCCAGAGGGAGGGAGGTCAAACTGAAAAACTGTTTTTT

abundance: .
d_gene: .
v_gene: TRBV15
j_gene: TRBJ2-1
CDR3aa: CATSGQGPWSNEQFF
CDR3nt: TGTGCCACCAGCGGGCAGGGTCCCTGGAGCAATGAGCAGTTCTTC

abundance: .
d_gene: .
v_gene: TRBV7-9
j_gene: TRBJ2-1
CDR3aa: CASSLVGGTYNEQFF
CDR3nt: TGTGCCAGCAGCTTAGTGGGGGGAACCTACAATGAGCAGTTCTTC

abundance: once
d_gene: .
v_gene: TRBV6-6
j_gene: TRBJ1-6
CDR3aa: CASTWDSGNSPLHF
CDR3nt: TGTGCCAGCACGTGGGACTCCGGGAATTCACCCCTCCACTTT

abundance: .
d_gene: .
v_gene: TRBV11-2
j_gene: TRBJ2-1
CDR3aa: CASSLTGSRNNEQFF
CDR3nt: TGTGCCAGCAGCTTAACAGGGTCCCGGAACAATGAGCAGTTCTTC

abundance: .
d_gene: TRBD2
v_gene: TRBV27
j_gene: TRBJ2-1
CDR3aa: CASSFQGLAGGNEQFF
CDR3nt: TGTGCCAGCAGTTTTCAGGGACTAGCGGGGGGGAATGAGCAGTTCTTC

abundance: .
d_gene: TRBD1
v_gene: TRBV4-1
j_gene: TRBJ1-5
CDR3aa: CASSQDTGVFGRNQPQHF
CDR3nt: TGCGCCAGCAGCCAAGATACAGGGGTATTCGGTCGCAATCAGCCCCAGCATTTT

abundance: .
d_gene: TRBD1
v_gene: TRBV7-3
j_gene: TRBJ2-3
CDR3aa: CASRRGQGASDTQYF
CDR3nt: TGTGCCAGCAGACGCGGACAGGGGGCTTCTGATACGCAGTATTTT

abundance: .
d_gene: TRBD1
v_gene: TRBV5-5
j_gene: TRBJ1-2
CDR3aa: CASSSDETGEYGYTF
CDR3nt: TGTGCCAGCAGCTCCGATGAAACAGGGGAGTATGGCTACACCTTC